The 12 T cell receptor beta chains below were found in one sample sequenced in a study of blood T cell repertoires in COVID-19. Assay: immunoSEQ multiplex PCR; the TCRdb copy retains only in-frame clones and omits some. This table has about 200,000 clones, 70% to 90% appearing once. What was sequenced was peripheral blood. The receptors stem from a man aged 60-69 years with active or convalescent COVID-19.

In its sample, this clone was seen once. This chain connects TRBV3-1 (or the pseudogene TRBV3-2) to TRBJ2-5; no firm D call. The CDR3 spans 17 residues. CDR1 is LGHDT, CDR2 YNNKEL, per germline (reference sequence). V was pared by 0 bases and J by 2 bases, with 16 bases between. The DNA of the CDR3 is TGTGCCAGCAGCCAAGAGACAAATTTTGGGTGGCAAGAGACCCAGTACTTC. This gives the protein CASSQETNFGWQETQYF.

This clone was found once. The CDR3: CASIRQANTGELFF. In DNA, the CDR3 is TGTGCCAGTATCCGACAGGCGAACACCGGGGAGCTGTTTTTT. The V and J genes are TRBV19 and TRBJ2-2; a possible D gene is TRBD1 (6 bases). Germline V CDR1 and CDR2: LNHDA, SQIVND (reference sequence). The CDR3 is 14 amino acids. Trimming took 7 bases from V and 0 from J, leaving 9 bases between them.

V usage is TRBV5-1 and J usage is TRBJ1-6, with D unclear. The germline V gene has CDR1 SGHRS and CDR2 YFSETQ. The CDR3 is made up of 15 amino acids. The germline V and J ends were trimmed by 0 bases and 10 bases, with 14 bases remaining between them. CDR3 region: CASSLGGEEESPLHF. The CDR3 DNA follows: TGCGCCAGCAGCTTGGGGGGTGAGGAGGAATCACCCCTCCACTTT.

This chain connects TRBV7-3 to TRBJ1-6; D gene uncertain. The V end lost 5 bases, the J end lost 5 bases, and 13 bases lay between the germline ends. This CDR3 has 15 residues. Germline loops: CDR1 SGHTA, CDR2 FQGTGA. The CDR3 nucleotides are TGTGCCAGCAGCGCGAAAGGAGGGAATAATTCACCCCTCCACTTT. Protein sequence: CASSAKGGNNSPLHF.

V and J are TRBV5-1 and TRBJ2-5, with 9 bases fitting TRBD1. This CDR3 contains 15 residues. V was pared by 4 bases and J by 2 bases, with 6 bases of the junction left unmatched. In germline, CDR1 is SGHRS, CDR2 YFSETQ. The CDR3: CASSVGTGIQETQYF. Here the CDR3 DNA reads TGCGCCAGCAGCGTCGGGACAGGGATTCAAGAGACCCAGTACTTC.

The rearrangement links TRBV5-1 to TRBJ1-1, with 8 bases that match TRBD1. This CDR3 spans 15 amino acids. The germline gives CDR1 SGHRS, CDR2 YFSETQ. Trimming took 2 bases from V and 1 from J; bases not matched to a gene: 4. In DNA, the CDR3 is TGCGCCAGCAGCTTTTCAGGGGGCCCGAACACTGAAGCTTTCTTT. It codes for CASSFSGGPNTEAFF.

The CDR3 nucleotides are TGTGCCAGCAGCTGGACAACGGACGGAAGCTCCTACAATGAGCAGTTCTTC. This gives the protein CASSWTTDGSSYNEQFF. This chain connects TRBV6-2 or TRBV6-3 to TRBJ2-1; D perhaps matches TRBD1 (5 bases). Trimming removed 6 bases at V and 0 bases at J, with 18 bases between. The CDR3 extends over 17 amino acids. Germline V gives CDR1 MNHEY, CDR2 SVGEGT.

The chain recombines TRBV11-2 with TRBJ2-7; tentatively, D is TRBD2 (6 bases). Germline V gene lookup returns CDR1 SGHAT and CDR2 FQNNGV. Trimming stripped 0 bases from V and 0 bases from J, with 12 bases between. The length of the CDR3 is 16 residues. The DNA of the CDR3 is TGTGCCAGCAGCTTAGATCACCTAGCGACCTCCTACGAGCAGTACTTC. Its protein product is CASSLDHLATSYEQYF.

The rearrangement uses TRBV6-1 and TRBJ2-3; 12 nucleotides match TRBD2. The CDR3 is 16 amino acids. V lost 2 bases to trimming and J lost 3 bases; unmatched junction nucleotides: 3. The germline gives CDR1 MNHNS, CDR2 SASEGT. The CDR3 DNA follows: TGTGCCAGCAGTGAATGGACTAGCGGGGAGACAGATACGCAGTATTTT. This codes for CASSEWTSGETDTQYF.

The genes are TRBV2 and TRBJ2-5, with TRBD2 matching over 8 bases. The CDR3 contains 17 residues. J was trimmed by 7 bases and V by 4 bases; bases with no gene match: 17. Germline CDR1 reads SNHLY; CDR2 reads FYNNEI. The CDR3 sequence is CASSANNERGGSRTQYF. In DNA form, the CDR3 reads TGTGCCAGCAGTGCAAATAACGAACGGGGGGGCAGTCGGACCCAGTACTTC.

This clone has only a few counts. J is TRBJ2-7 and V is TRBV23-1; 14 nucleotides match TRBD2. Being an ORF, TRBV23-1 has a function that is uncertain. The CDR3 runs to 19 residues. V lost 2 bases to trimming and J lost 4 bases; unmatched junction nucleotides: 13. The CDR3 reads CASSQATSGGGRNLYEQYF. The DNA for the CDR3 is TGCGCCAGCAGTCAAGCGACTAGCGGGGGGGGTCGAAATTTATACGAGCAGTACTTC.

The chain links TRBV7-2 to TRBJ1-2, with TRBD1 as a possible D gene (5 bases). CDR1 SGHTA and CDR2 FQGNSA come from the germline V gene. Trimming took 0 bases from V and 4 from J, leaving 12 bases between them. The CDR3 consists of 15 residues. CDR3 nucleotide sequence: TGTGCCAGCAGCTTAGCGGCGGGGGGATTCTATGGCTACACCTTC. Amino acids: CASSLAAGGFYGYTF.